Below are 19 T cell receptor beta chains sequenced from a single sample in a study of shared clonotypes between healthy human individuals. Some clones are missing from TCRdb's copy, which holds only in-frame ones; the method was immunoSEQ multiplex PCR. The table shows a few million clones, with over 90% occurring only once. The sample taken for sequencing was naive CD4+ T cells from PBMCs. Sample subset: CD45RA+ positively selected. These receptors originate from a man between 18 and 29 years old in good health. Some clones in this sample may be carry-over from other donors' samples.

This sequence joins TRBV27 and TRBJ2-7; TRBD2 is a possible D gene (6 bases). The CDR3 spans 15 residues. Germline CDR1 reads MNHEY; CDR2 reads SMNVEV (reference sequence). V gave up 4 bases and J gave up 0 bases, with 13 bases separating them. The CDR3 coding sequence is TGTGCCAGCAGTTCCTTAGCGGCGAGCTCCTACGAGCAGTACTTC. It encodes CASSSLAASSYEQYF.

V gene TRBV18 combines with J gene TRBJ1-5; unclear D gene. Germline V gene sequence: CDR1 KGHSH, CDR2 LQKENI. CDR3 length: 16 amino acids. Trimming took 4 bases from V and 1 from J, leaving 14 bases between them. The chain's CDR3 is CASSLLAAGSNQPQHF. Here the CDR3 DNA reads TGTGCCAGCTCACTGCTAGCCGCCGGGAGCAATCAGCCCCAGCATTTT.

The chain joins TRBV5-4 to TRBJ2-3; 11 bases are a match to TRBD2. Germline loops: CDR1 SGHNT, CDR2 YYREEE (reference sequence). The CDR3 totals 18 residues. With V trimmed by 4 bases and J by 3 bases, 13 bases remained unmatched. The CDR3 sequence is CASSLGGWGTSGTDTQYF. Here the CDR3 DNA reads TGTGCCAGCAGCCTGGGAGGGTGGGGGACTAGCGGAACAGATACGCAGTATTTT.

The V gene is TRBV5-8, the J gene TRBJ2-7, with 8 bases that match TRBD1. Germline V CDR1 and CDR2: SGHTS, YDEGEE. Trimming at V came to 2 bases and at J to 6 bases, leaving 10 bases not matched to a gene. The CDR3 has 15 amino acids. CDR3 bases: TGTGCCAGCAGCTTTTTGGACAGGGAATCTGGCGAGCAGTACTTC. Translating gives CASSFLDRESGEQYF.

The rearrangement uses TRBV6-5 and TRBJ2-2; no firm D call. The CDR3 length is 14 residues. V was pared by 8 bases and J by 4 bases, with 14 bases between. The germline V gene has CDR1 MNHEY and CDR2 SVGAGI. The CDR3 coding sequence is TGTGCCAGCCGCCTAGGGTCCTCCACCGGGGAGCTGTTTTTT. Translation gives CASRLGSSTGELFF.

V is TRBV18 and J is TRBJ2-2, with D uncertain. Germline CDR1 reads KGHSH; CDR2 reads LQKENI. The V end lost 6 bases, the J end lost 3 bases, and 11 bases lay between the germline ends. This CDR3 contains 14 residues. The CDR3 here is CASSDHADTGELFF. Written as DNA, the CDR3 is TGTGCCAGCTCCGACCACGCGGACACCGGGGAGCTGTTTTTT.

CDR3 coding DNA: TGTGCCAGAAGCTCCCGGCGTCAGCAGGACCCTTTGAACACTGAAGCTTTCTTT. This sequence encodes CARSSRRQQDPLNTEAFF. The chain links TRBV5-3 to TRBJ1-1; D gene ambiguous. TRBV5-3 is an ORF; its function is uncertain. The CDR3 runs 18 residues. The V end lost 3 bases, the J end lost 0 bases, and 21 bases lay between the germline ends.

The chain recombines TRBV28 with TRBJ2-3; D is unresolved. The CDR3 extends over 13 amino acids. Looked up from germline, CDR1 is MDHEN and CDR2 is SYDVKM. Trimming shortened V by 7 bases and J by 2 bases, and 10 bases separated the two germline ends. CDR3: CASIDGTTDTQYF. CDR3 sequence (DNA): TGTGCCAGCATTGACGGCACCACAGATACGCAGTATTTT. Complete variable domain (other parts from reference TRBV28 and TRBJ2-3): DVKVTQSSRYLVKRTGEKVFLECVQDMDHENMFWYRQDPGLGLRLIYFSYDVKMKEKGDIPEGYSVSREKKERFSLILESASTNQTSMYLCASIDGTTDTQYFGPGTRLTVL.

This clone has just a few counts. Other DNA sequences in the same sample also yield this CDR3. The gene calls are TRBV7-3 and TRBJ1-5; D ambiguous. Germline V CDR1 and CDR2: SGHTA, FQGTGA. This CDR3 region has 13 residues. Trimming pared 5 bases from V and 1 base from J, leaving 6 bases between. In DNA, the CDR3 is TGTGCCAGCAGCCCGGACAGCAATCAGCCCCAGCATTTT. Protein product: CASSPDSNQPQHF.

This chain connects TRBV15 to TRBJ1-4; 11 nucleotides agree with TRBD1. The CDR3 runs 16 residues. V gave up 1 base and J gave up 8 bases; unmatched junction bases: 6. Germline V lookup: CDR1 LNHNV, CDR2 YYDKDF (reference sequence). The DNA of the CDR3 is TGTGCCACCAGCAGAGCCGGACAGGGGGCGGGAGAAAAACTGTTTTTT. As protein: CATSRAGQGAGEKLFF.

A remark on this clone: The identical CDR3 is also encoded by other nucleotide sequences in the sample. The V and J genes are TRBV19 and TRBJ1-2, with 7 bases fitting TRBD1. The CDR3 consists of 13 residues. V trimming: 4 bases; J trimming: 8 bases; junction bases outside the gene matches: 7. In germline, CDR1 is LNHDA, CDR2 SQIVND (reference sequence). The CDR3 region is CASSTRQGNGYTF. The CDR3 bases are TGTGCCAGTAGTACCAGACAGGGAAACGGCTACACCTTC.

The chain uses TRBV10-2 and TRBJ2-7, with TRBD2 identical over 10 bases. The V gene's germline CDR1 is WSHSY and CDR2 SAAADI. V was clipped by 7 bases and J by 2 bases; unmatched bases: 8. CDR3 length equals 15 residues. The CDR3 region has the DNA TGCGCCAGCACTTTCACTAGCGGGATACCCTACGAGCAGTACTTC. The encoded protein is CASTFTSGIPYEQYF.

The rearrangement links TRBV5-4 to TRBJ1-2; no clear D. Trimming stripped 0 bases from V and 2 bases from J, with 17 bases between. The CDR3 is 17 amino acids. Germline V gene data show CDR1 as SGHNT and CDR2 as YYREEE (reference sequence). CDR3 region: CASSLGLSANSNYGYTF. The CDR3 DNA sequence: TGTGCCAGCAGCTTGGGTCTGTCGGCCAACTCCAACTATGGCTACACCTTC.

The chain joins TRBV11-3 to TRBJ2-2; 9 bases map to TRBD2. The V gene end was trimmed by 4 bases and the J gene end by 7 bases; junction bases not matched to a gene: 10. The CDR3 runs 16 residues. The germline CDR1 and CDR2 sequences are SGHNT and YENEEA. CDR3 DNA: TGTGCCAGCAGCTCTGGGGCGGGAGGGCCCGTCGGGGAGCTGTTTTTT. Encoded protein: CASSSGAGGPVGELFF.

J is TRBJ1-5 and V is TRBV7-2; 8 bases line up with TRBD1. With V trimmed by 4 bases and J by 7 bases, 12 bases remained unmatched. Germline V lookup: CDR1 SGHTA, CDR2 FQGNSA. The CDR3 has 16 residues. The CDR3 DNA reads TGTGCCAGCAGCTCTGGTGGACAGGGTAAGAGGCAGCCCCAGCATTTT. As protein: CASSSGGQGKRQPQHF.

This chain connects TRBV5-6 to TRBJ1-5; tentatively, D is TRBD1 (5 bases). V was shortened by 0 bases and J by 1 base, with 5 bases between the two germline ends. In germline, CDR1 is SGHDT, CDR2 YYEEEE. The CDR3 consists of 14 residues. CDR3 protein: CASSLDRSNQPQHF. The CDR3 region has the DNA TGTGCCAGCAGCTTGGACAGGAGCAATCAGCCCCAGCATTTT.

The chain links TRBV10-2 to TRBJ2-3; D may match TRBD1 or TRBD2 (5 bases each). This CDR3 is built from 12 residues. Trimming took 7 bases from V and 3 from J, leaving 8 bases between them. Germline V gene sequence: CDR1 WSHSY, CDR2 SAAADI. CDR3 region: CASKRGTDTQYF. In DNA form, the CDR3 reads TGCGCCAGCAAGAGGGGTACAGATACGCAGTATTTT.

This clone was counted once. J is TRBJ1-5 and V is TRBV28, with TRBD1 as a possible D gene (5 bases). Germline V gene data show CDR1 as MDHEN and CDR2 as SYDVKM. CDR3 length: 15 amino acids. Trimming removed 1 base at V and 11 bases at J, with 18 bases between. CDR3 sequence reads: CASSLSRAGTEAQHF. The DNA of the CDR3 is TGTGCCAGCAGTTTATCCAGGGCCGGGACTGAGGCCCAGCATTTT.

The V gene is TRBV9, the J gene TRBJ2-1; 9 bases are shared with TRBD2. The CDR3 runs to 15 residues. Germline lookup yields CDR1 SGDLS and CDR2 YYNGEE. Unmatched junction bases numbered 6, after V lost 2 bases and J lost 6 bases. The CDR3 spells CASSVGGREINEQFF. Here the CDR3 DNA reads TGTGCCAGCAGCGTTGGCGGGAGGGAGATCAATGAGCAGTTCTTC.